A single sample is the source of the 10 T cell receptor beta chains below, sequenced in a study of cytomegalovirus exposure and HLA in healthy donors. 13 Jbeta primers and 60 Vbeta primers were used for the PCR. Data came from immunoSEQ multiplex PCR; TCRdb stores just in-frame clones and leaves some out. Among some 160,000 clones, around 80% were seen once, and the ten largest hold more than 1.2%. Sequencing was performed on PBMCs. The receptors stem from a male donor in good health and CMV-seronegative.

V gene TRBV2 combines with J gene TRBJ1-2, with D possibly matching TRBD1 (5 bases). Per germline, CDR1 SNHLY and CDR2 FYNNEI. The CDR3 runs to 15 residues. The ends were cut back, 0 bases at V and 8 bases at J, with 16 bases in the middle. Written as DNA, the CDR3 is TGTGCCAGCAGTGAAGCGCTTAGGGGAAGTGGGGGCTACACCTTC. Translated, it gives CASSEALRGSGGYTF.

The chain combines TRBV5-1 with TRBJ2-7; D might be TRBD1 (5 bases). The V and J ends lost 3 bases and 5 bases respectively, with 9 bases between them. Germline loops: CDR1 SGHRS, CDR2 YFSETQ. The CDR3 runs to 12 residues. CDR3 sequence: CASSWGSHEQYF. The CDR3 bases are TGCGCCAGCAGCTGGGGCAGCCACGAGCAGTACTTC. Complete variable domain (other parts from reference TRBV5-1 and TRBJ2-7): KAGVTQTPRYLIKTRGQQVTLSCSPISGHRSVSWYQQTPGQGLQFLFEYFSETQRNKGNFPGRFSGRQFSNSRSEMNVSTLELGDSALYLCASSWGSHEQYFGPGTRLTVT.

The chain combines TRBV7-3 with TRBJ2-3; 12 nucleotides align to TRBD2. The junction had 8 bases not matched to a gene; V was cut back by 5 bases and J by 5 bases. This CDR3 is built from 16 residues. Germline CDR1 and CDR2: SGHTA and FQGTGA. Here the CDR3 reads CASSLRLAGAGDTQYF. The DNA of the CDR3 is TGTGCCAGCAGCCTCAGACTAGCGGGAGCGGGAGATACGCAGTATTTT.

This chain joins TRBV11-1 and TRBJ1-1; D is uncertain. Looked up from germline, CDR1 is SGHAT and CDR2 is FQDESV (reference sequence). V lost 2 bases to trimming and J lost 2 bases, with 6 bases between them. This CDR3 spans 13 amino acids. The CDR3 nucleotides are TGTGCCAGCAGCTTAAGCCAAAACACTGAAGCTTTCTTT. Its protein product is CASSLSQNTEAFF.

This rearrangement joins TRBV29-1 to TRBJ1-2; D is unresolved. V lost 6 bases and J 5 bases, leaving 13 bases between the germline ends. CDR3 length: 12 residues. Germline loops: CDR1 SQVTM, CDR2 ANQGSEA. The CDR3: CSVGLTKYGYTF. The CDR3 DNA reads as TGCAGCGTAGGACTGACGAAGTATGGCTACACCTTC.

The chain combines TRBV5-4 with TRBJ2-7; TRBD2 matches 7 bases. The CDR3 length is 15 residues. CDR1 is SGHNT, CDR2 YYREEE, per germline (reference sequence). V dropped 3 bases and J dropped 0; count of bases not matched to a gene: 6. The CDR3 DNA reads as TGTGCCAGCAGCTCCCACGGGGGGTCCTCCTACGAGCAGTACTTC. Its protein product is CASSSHGGSSYEQYF.

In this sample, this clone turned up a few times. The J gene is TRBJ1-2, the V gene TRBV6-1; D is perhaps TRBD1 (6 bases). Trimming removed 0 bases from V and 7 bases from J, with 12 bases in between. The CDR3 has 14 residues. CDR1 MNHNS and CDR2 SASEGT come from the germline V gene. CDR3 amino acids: CASSEALGGSGYTF. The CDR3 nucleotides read TGTGCCAGCAGTGAAGCGCTTGGGGGCTCTGGCTACACCTTC.

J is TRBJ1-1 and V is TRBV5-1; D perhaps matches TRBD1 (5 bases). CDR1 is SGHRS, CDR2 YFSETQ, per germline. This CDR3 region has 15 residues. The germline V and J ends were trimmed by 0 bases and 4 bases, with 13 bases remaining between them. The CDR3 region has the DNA TGCGCCAGCAGCTTGGCAGTGGGGGGGACCACTGAAGCTTTCTTT. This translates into CASSLAVGGTTEAFF.

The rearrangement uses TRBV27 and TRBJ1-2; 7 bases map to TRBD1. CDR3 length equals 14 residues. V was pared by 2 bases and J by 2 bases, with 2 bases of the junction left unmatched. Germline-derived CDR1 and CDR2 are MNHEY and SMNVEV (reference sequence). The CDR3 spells CASSLKGGNYGYTF. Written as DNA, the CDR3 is TGTGCCAGCAGTTTAAAAGGGGGCAACTATGGCTACACCTTC.

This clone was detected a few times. The CDR3 coding sequence is TGTGCCAGCAGCTTGGGACAGGGCCTAGCCAAAAACATTCAGTACTTC. Encoded protein: CASSLGQGLAKNIQYF. This sequence joins TRBV7-8 and TRBJ2-4, with 9 bases fitting TRBD1. The CDR3 consists of 16 residues. Germline loops: CDR1 SGHVS, CDR2 FQNEAQ. The trim removed 3 bases at V and 0 bases at J, leaving 3 bases unmatched.